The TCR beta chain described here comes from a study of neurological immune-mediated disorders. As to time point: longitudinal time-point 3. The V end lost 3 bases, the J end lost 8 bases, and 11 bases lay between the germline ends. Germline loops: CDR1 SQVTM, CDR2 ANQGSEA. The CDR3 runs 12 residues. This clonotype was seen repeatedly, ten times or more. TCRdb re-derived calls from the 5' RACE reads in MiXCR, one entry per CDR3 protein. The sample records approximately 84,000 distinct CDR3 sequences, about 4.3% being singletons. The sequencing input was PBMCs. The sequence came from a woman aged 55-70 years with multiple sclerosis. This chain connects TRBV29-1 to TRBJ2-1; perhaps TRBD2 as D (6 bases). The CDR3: CSVERGWDEQFF. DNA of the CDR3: TGCAGCGTTGAGCGGGGATGGGATGAGCAGTTCTTC.